This TCR beta chain was sequenced in a study of identical twins. Study observations and caveats: Findings depended on cross-sectional statistics rather than tracking the same donors.

One entry per CDR3 protein, called by TCRdb with MiXCR from the 5' RACE reads. The repertoire consists of 200,000 to 250,000 distinct CDR3 sequences, with 12% occurring once and the leading ten covering 4% to 5%. This CDR3 is built from 12 residues. Germline V gives CDR1 SGHAT, CDR2 FQNNGV. Deletions cut 6 bases from V and 7 bases from J, with 12 bases between. The sample holds a few counts of this clonotype. Its antigen is undetermined. The sample was also linked to a second study, of yellow fever vaccine responses in identical twins.

The sequence was collected from a woman aged 18 to 35 in good health. The sample comprised memory (CD45RO+) T cells sorted from blood. The chain uses TRBV11-2 and TRBJ2-5, with D possibly matching TRBD2 (6 bases). The CDR3 spells CASSWGGVTQYF. The CDR3 nucleotides are TGTGCCAGCAGTTGGGGCGGGGTGACCCAGTACTTC. The variable domain in full, with the rest retrieved from reference TRBV11-2 and TRBJ2-5, is EAGVAQSPRYKIIEKRQSVAFWCNPISGHATLYWYQQILGQGPKLLIQFQNNGVVDDSQLPKDRFSAERLKGVDSTLKIQPAKLEDSAVYLCASSWGGVTQYFGPGTRLLVL.